This paragraph reports one T cell receptor (beta chain). This sample was included in a study of blood T cell repertoires in COVID-19. Study-wide background: Some COVID-19 samples were acute and others convalescent; all came from the United States, Italy and Spain. T cells, B-cell-depleted T cells, or PBMCs provided the cDNA or gDNA that served as material.

Sequencing used immunoSEQ multiplex PCR; TCRdb keeps in-frame clones, though not all of them. The table includes approximately 250,000 clones, around 88% detected once. Seattle patient enrollment occurred during active infection, with longitudinal follow-up thereafter. The CDR3 covers 15 residues. With V trimmed by 5 bases and J by 2 bases, 6 bases remained unmatched. CDR1 is SGHVS, CDR2 FQNEAQ, per germline. The sequenced sample consisted of peripheral blood. V and J are TRBV7-8 and TRBJ2-7; 10 bases match TRBD1. The TCR was taken from a woman older than 75 with COVID-19, enrolled during active disease. In DNA form, the CDR3 reads TGTGCCAGCAGCCGATTAGGACAGGGGGCCTACGAGCAGTACTTC. Translation gives CASSRLGQGAYEQYF. The whole variable domain, filled in from reference TRBV7-8 and TRBJ2-7, reads GAGVSQSPRYKVAKRGQDVALRCDPISGHVSLFWYQQALGQGPEFLTYFQNEAQLDKSGLPSDRFFAERPEGSVSTLKIQRTQQEDSAVYLCASSRLGQGAYEQYFGPGTRLTVT.